The rows below give T cell receptor beta chains drawn from one sample of a study of control samples from healthy donors and cancer patients. The table came from immunoSEQ multiplex PCR; TCRdb's copy has only in-frame clones and leaves some out. The table shows fewer than 20,000 clones, with around 84% occurring only once. Sequencing was performed on PBMCs. These TCRs come from a woman between 65 and 79 years old with colorectal cancer. Both conserved end residues are part of each CDR3. D genes are given only for firm matches. Clone size is not always given. Where it is, it says once, few, many or a class for expanded clones.

CDR3 protein,CDR3 DNA,clone size,D gene,V gene,J gene
CASSQADPLYEQYF,TGTGCCAGCAGCCAAGCGGACCCCCTCTACGAGCAGTACTTC,-,-,TRBV14,TRBJ2-7
CASSLAGGLAGAREQFF,TGTGCCAGCAGCTTAGCGGGGGGACTAGCGGGAGCAAGGGAGCAGTTCTTC,-,TRBD2,TRBV7-9,TRBJ2-1
CASGVRVSSYEQYF,TGTGCCAGTGGGGTTCGGGTCAGCTCCTACGAGCAGTACTTC,once,-,TRBV19,TRBJ2-7
CASRVTSGRAQGGTDTQYF,TGTGCCAGCAGAGTGACTAGCGGGAGGGCCCAAGGGGGCACAGATACGCAGTATTTT,-,TRBD2,TRBV27,TRBJ2-3
CASSRDLRTDTQYF,TGTGCCAGCAGCCGGGACCTTCGCACAGATACGCAGTATTTT,-,-,TRBV11-3,TRBJ2-3
CASGLQGDTEAFF,TGTGCCAGCGGCCTTCAGGGGGACACTGAAGCTTTCTTT,-,TRBD1,TRBV2,TRBJ1-1
CASSLDNQPQHF,TGTGCCAGCAGCTTAGATAATCAGCCCCAGCATTTT,-,-,TRBV7-2,TRBJ1-5
CASSFGGYGYTF,TGTGCCAGCAGTTTCGGGGGATATGGCTACACCTTC,-,-,TRBV12-3/TRBV12-4,TRBJ1-2
CASSLGTGLSEQYF,TGTGCCAGCAGCTTGGGGACAGGGTTAAGCGAGCAGTACTTC,-,TRBD1,TRBV7-7,TRBJ2-7
CASSLEVQTEAFF,TGTGCCAGCAGCTTAGAGGTGCAAACTGAAGCTTTCTTT,-,-,TRBV11-2,TRBJ1-1
CASSLETGLNEKLFF,TGCGCCAGCAGCTTGGAAACAGGCCTTAATGAAAAACTGTTTTTT,-,-,TRBV5-1,TRBJ1-4
CASSERGKEKLFF,TGCGCCAGCAGTGAGAGGGGCAAAGAAAAACTGTTTTTT,-,-,TRBV10-2,TRBJ1-4
CASRGAGANYEQYF,TGTGCCAGCAGAGGGGCGGGGGCAAACTACGAGCAGTACTTC,-,-,TRBV7-9,TRBJ2-7
CASSQDPQGGSNQPQHF,TGCGCCAGCAGCCAAGATCCACAGGGGGGTAGCAATCAGCCCCAGCATTTT,-,TRBD1,TRBV4-3,TRBJ1-5
CASSQEVSGNTIYF,TGTGCCAGCAGCCAAGAGGTCTCTGGAAACACCATATATTTT,-,-,TRBV14,TRBJ1-3
CASRPTGFGAREQYF,TGTGCCAGCAGACCGACAGGGTTCGGGGCACGAGAGCAGTACTTC,-,TRBD1,TRBV5-8,TRBJ2-7
CASSSDRSSGANVLTF,TGTGCCAGCAGCTCGGACAGGTCCTCTGGGGCCAACGTCCTGACTTTC,-,TRBD1,TRBV9,TRBJ2-6
CASSGFPASEGDISPSNYGYTF,TGTGCCAGCAGCGGGTTCCCGGCCTCTGAGGGGGACATTTCCCCATCTAACTATGGCTACACCTTC,-,-,TRBV9,TRBJ1-2
CASSVGGTGGTEAFF,TGTGCCAGCAGCGTAGGTGGGACGGGGGGCACTGAAGCTTTCTTT,-,-,TRBV9,TRBJ1-1
CASSWGSGNTIYF,TGTGCCAGCAGTTGGGGGTCTGGAAACACCATATATTTT,few,-,TRBV12-3/TRBV12-4,TRBJ1-3
CASRQGNNSPLHF,TGTGCCAGCAGACAGGGGAATAATTCACCCCTCCACTTT,-,TRBD1,TRBV27,TRBJ1-6
CASSRRITDTQYF,TGCGCCAGCAGCCGGCGGATTACAGATACGCAGTATTTT,-,-,TRBV4-3,TRBJ2-3
CASLRDTNYGYTF,TGTGCCAGCTTACGGGATACTAACTATGGCTACACCTTC,-,-,TRBV7-9,TRBJ1-2
CASSYLAVSDQPQHF,TGTGCCAGCAGTTACCTGGCAGTATCCGATCAGCCCCAGCATTTT,-,-,TRBV6-2/TRBV6-3,TRBJ1-5
CASKAGGLSNQPQHF,TGTGCCAGTAAGGCGGGCGGGCTTAGCAATCAGCCCCAGCATTTT,-,-,TRBV19,TRBJ1-5
CASSFRTGPEKLFF,TGTGCCAGCAGCTTCCGAACAGGGCCCGAAAAACTGTTTTTT,-,-,TRBV7-8,TRBJ1-4
CASSLGLLGAETQYF,TGCGCCAGCAGCTTGGGACTTTTGGGGGCGGAGACCCAGTACTTC,-,-,TRBV5-1,TRBJ2-5
CATSEPTGELFF,TGTGCCACCAGTGAGCCGACCGGGGAGCTGTTTTTT,-,-,TRBV24-1,TRBJ2-2
CSVGAGIPNEKLFF,TGCAGCGTCGGGGCCGGGATTCCTAATGAAAAACTGTTTTTT,few,-,TRBV29-1,TRBJ1-4
CASSFGQQETQYF,TGTGCCAGCAGCTTCGGACAGCAAGAGACCCAGTACTTC,-,-,TRBV13,TRBJ2-5
CASSEYYMGKNIQYF,TGTGCCAGCAGTGAATACTATATGGGCAAAAACATTCAGTACTTC,-,-,TRBV25-1,TRBJ2-4
CASSSGTLLSSYNEQFF,TGCGCCAGCAGCTCCGGGACCCTCTTAAGCTCCTACAATGAGCAGTTCTTC,-,-,TRBV5-1,TRBJ2-1
CAITPGQVNTEAFF,TGTGCCATCACCCCCGGACAGGTGAACACTGAAGCTTTCTTT,-,TRBD1,TRBV10-3,TRBJ1-1
CASSLRGRDGYTF,TGTGCCAGCAGCTTGCGGGGACGGGATGGCTACACCTTC,-,-,TRBV7-8,TRBJ1-2
CASSTRAAGPYEQYF,TGTGCCAGCAGCACCCGGGCCGCCGGGCCCTACGAGCAGTACTTC,-,-,TRBV4-2,TRBJ2-7
CASSYQGQGYGYTF,TGTGCCAGCAGTTACCAGGGACAGGGCTATGGCTACACCTTC,-,TRBD1,TRBV6-5,TRBJ1-2
CASSSYQRGTGELFF,TGCGCCAGCAGCTCCTACCAGCGGGGCACCGGGGAGCTGTTTTTT,-,TRBD2,TRBV4-3,TRBJ2-2
CASNQDNKVGETQYF,TGCGCCAGCAACCAAGATAATAAGGTTGGCGAGACCCAGTACTTC,-,-,TRBV4-1,TRBJ2-5
CATSDLRSPDTQYF,TGTGCCACCAGTGATCTGCGGAGTCCGGATACGCAGTATTTT,-,-,TRBV24-1,TRBJ2-3
CASSLVGTSGSSYNEQFF,TGTGCCAGCAGCTTGGTGGGGACTAGCGGGAGCTCCTACAATGAGCAGTTCTTC,once,TRBD2,TRBV5-5,TRBJ2-1
CASSLDRLNTEAFF,TGTGCCAGCAGCTTGGACAGGTTGAACACTGAAGCTTTCTTT,-,TRBD1,TRBV7-2,TRBJ1-1
CASSQEGVWSTEAFF,TGCGCCAGCAGCCAAGAAGGGGTCTGGAGCACTGAAGCTTTCTTT,once,-,TRBV4-3,TRBJ1-1
CASSLAGGVDGYTF,TGCGCCAGCAGCTTGGCAGGGGGCGTGGATGGCTACACCTTC,once,TRBD1,TRBV5-1,TRBJ1-2
CASSTRQGAYNEQFF,TGTGCCAGTAGTACCCGGCAGGGGGCCTACAATGAGCAGTTCTTC,-,TRBD1,TRBV19,TRBJ2-1
CASNPQQGNQPQHF,TGTGCCAGCAATCCCCAACAGGGAAACCAGCCCCAGCATTTT,-,-,TRBV6-5,TRBJ1-5
CASSPDRDYYEQYF,TGCGCCAGCAGCCCCGACAGGGATTACTACGAGCAGTACTTC,-,TRBD1,TRBV4-3,TRBJ2-7
CASSGTSGSCYNEQFF,TGCGCCAGCAGTGGGACTAGCGGGAGTTGCTACAATGAGCAGTTCTTC,-,TRBD2,TRBV10-1,TRBJ2-1
CASSPDSPNSPLHF,TGTGCCAGCAGCCCTGACAGCCCTAATTCACCCCTCCACTTT,-,-,TRBV14,TRBJ1-6
CASSDNRGDYGYTF,TGTGCCAGCAGTGATAACAGGGGGGACTATGGCTACACCTTC,once,TRBD1,TRBV2,TRBJ1-2
CASSPLGGRTEAFF,TGTGCCAGTAGTCCCTTGGGGGGGCGGACTGAAGCTTTCTTT,once,-,TRBV19,TRBJ1-1
CASSYPVQGRWETQYF,TGTGCCAGCAGTTACCCGGTTCAGGGGAGATGGGAGACCCAGTACTTC,once,-,TRBV6-5,TRBJ2-5
CASSFAGSNEKLFF,TGTGCCAGCAGTTTCGCGGGGTCGAACGAAAAACTGTTTTTT,-,-,TRBV27,TRBJ1-4
CASSPGQGTTEAFF,TGTGCCAGCAGCCCCGGACAGGGGACCACTGAAGCTTTCTTT,-,TRBD1,TRBV6-6,TRBJ1-1
CASRGPGLASSSYNEQFF,TGTGCCAGCAGAGGCCCGGGACTAGCGTCCAGCTCCTACAATGAGCAGTTCTTC,few,TRBD2,TRBV2,TRBJ2-1
CSVGDRQYSGTRKLFF,TGCAGCGTCGGGGACAGGCAATATTCGGGCACGAGAAAACTGTTTTTT,once,TRBD1,TRBV29-1,TRBJ1-4
CASILNSGNTIYF,TGTGCCAGCATCCTAAACTCTGGAAACACCATATATTTT,-,-,TRBV7-9,TRBJ1-3
CASSTHRGRADTQYF,TGTGCCAGCAGCACCCACAGGGGGCGCGCAGATACGCAGTATTTT,-,TRBD1,TRBV11-2,TRBJ2-3
CASSLVAGGEETQYF,TGCGCCAGCAGCTTGGTAGCGGGGGGGGAAGAGACCCAGTACTTC,-,TRBD2,TRBV5-1,TRBJ2-5